The source of this TCR beta chain is a study of CD8 T cells in ankylosing spondylitis (dated by TCRdb to between 2016 and 2019). In the study overall: The study set out to find disease-linked TCR variants by profiling T cell receptor beta repertoires in ankylosing spondylitis patients and healthy donors. The full study cohort comprised 20 to 25 ankylosing spondylitis patients and about 110 healthy donors. Peripheral blood was sampled, and synovial fluid was also collected from ankylosing spondylitis patients.

The sample holds many counts of this clonotype. Its antigen specificity is not known. The record has no base qualities; no much larger clone is one base away. Results the study describes overall, beyond this receptor: The disease-linked clones had a CD8+ phenotype and were found at relatively low frequencies in peripheral blood. Some motif variants were previously reported in synovial fluid and blood of reactive arthritis patients, suggesting common disease-initiation mechanisms. Blood from ankylosing spondylitis patients appeared to be characterized by a TCR beta motif composed of about eight highly homologous amino acid variants. The disease-linked clones were reported to be significantly enriched in matched synovial fluid samples from ankylosing spondylitis patients.

V has 4 bases trimmed and J has 0 bases trimmed; junction bases matching no gene number 2. The CDR3, cysteine through phenylalanine, is 15 amino acids long. The DNA shown is the 45-base CDR3, in frame from base 1. CDR1 and CDR2 were assigned from the germline V gene as SGHTA and FQGNSA. Sequencing relied on an Illumina HiSeq 2500. TCR beta libraries were prepared by quantitative 5'-RACE with molecular barcodes. Concerning the study's data processing: To identify disease-linked TCR variants, a new computational method was used, one built on a probabilistic model of VDJ rearrangement. TCRdb reran the public reads through fastp at Q25 and MiXCR, keeping productive beta chains. For every CDR3 protein sequence, its rows merge into one entry that carries the most common genes and DNA. These V and J calls derive from TCRdb rather than the authors' analysis. The sample profile shows roughly 700,000 distinct CDR3 sequences; around 20% of them were found once. The ten largest clones represent about a fifth of the sample.

The receptor was derived from a male donor with ankylosing spondylitis. The V gene is TRBV7-2 and the J gene is TRBJ2-1; 8 central bases correspond to TRBD2. The specimen sequenced was blood, either unsorted or a sorted T cell fraction (not recorded which). The bases read TGTGCCAGCAGCTCCGGGACTAGCTCCTACAATGAGCAGTTCTTC. Its protein is CASSSGTSSYNEQFF.